The present entry profiles one TCR beta chain with its context. Its antigen is not yet known. Base qualities are not recorded, but no much larger clone differs from it by a single base. The sample belongs to a study of T-cell reconstitution after alpha-beta-depleted transplantation in children (dated by TCRdb to between 2015 and 2016). Broadly, across the study: The study quantitatively tracked T-cell immune reconstitution after TCRalphabeta/CD19-depleted allogeneic hematopoietic cell transplantation in children using TCR repertoire profiling. Paper-wide results and their limitations: Over subsequent months, a decline in hyperexpanded clone frequencies was noted, and after one year, T-cell counts and TCRbeta diversity were mostly ascribed to newly produced T cells. The high TCRbeta diversity at day 60 in some patients was ascribed to recipient T cells and intrathymic progenitors that had survived conditioning. The apparently early recovery of alphabetaT-cell counts about two months after transplant reportedly depended on only several hundred rapidly expanded clones that came from non-depleted graft cells.

The library was prepared using PCR. Sequencing was performed on an Illumina HiSeq 2500. TCR libraries were prepared with molecular barcoding, using unique molecular identifiers to normalize TCRbeta repertoire quantification. The public reads were quality trimmed at Q25 with fastp and then assembled into clones with MiXCR by TCRdb, keeping productive beta chains. Here each entry gathers all rows of one CDR3 protein and keeps the most common genes and DNA. The sample table contains under 250,000 distinct CDR3 sequences; only one count was recorded for 24% of them. Jointly, the top ten make up under 5.5% of the sample. What the treatment or condition label conveys for this sample: allogeneic hematopoietic cell transplantation with graft depleted of TCRalphabeta T cells and CD19 B cells. The children who served as transplant recipients had been given grafts of TCRalphabeta/CD19-depleted allogeneic hematopoietic cells.

The receptor was isolated from a female patient aged 2 to 10 who had a stem cell transplant for congenital amegakaryocytic thrombocytopenia, so the T cells may come from the graft donor. This specimen was PBMCs, mostly from graft donor cells, taken 360 days after TCRalphabeta/CD19-depleted stem cell transplant.

The sequenced DNA: TGTGCCAGCAGCTATTTGGGCCGGGCCACCGGGGAGCTGTTTTTT. It translates to CASSYLGRATGELFF. The chain is assembled from TRBV7-9 and TRBJ2-2, with the D gene not clear enough to name. V and J are truncated by 4 bases and 4 bases respectively, leaving an intervening sequence of 13 bases. The CDR3 covers 15 residues, taking in both the cysteine and the phenylalanine. The only DNA kept is the CDR3, 45 bases in frame from the first base. The germline V gene (reference sequence) supplies CDR1 SEHNR and CDR2 FQNEAQ.